What follows are 19 T cell receptor beta chains derived from one specimen sequenced in a study of T cell repertoires in cytomegalovirus infection. One entry per CDR3 protein, called by TCRdb with MiXCR from the reads. The sample consists of around 530,000 distinct CDR3 sequences, 16% of them appearing once. Sequenced input: CD8+ T cells from PBMCs. These receptors all stem from a human donor in good health (CMV status not recorded). Some clones in this sample may be carry-over from other donors' samples.

This clonotype came up a few times. The chain has TRBV5-1 and TRBJ2-3; tentatively, D is TRBD2 (6 bases). V was trimmed by 2 bases and J by 4 bases, leaving 14 bases between them. Germline CDR1 is SGHRS and CDR2 is YFSETQ. The CDR3 has 15 amino acids. DNA for the CDR3: TGCGCCAGCAGCTTAGCGGGCGTGAGGTCAGATACGCAGTATTTT. Translating gives CASSLAGVRSDTQYF.

This clonotype came up a few times. The V gene is TRBV2, the J gene TRBJ2-3, with 9 bases identical to TRBD1. The V segment lost 11 bases and the J segment 0 bases; nucleotides outside the gene matches: 15. The length of the CDR3 is 17 residues. Germline loops: CDR1 SNHLY, CDR2 FYNNEI. CDR3 coding DNA: TGTGCCCGATTCGAGGGACAGGGAAGTTTCAGCACAGATACGCAGTATTTT. It is translated as CARFEGQGSFSTDTQYF.

This clonotype was detected many times. The DNA for the CDR3 is TGTGCCAGTCGAGTTAGCACTGAAGCTTTCTTT. Translation gives CASRVSTEAFF. The J gene is TRBJ1-1, the V gene TRBV19; D remains ambiguous. Germline V gives CDR1 LNHDA, CDR2 SQIVND (reference sequence). V dropped 8 bases and J dropped 4 bases, with 8 bases sitting between them. The CDR3 loop spans 11 amino acids. Full variable domain (remainder filled in from reference TRBV19 and TRBJ1-1): DGGITQSPKYLFRKEGQNVTLSCEQNLNHDAMYWYRQDPGQGLRLIYYSQIVNDFQKGDIAEGYSVSREKKESFPLTVTSAQKNPTAFYLCASRVSTEAFFGQGTRLTVV.

This chain links TRBV20-1 with TRBJ2-7; D is ambiguous. V was cut by 6 bases and J by 0 bases, with 18 bases left in between. Germline values: CDR1 DFQATT, CDR2 SNEGSKA (reference sequence). The CDR3 is 15 residues long. The CDR3 DNA follows: TGCAGTGCCCACAATTATTTGGCGAGCTCCTACGAGCAGTACTTC. It codes for CSAHNYLASSYEQYF.

There are many counts of this clonotype. The CDR3 region has the DNA TGTGCCAGCAGCTTAGCGGGACTAGCGGACGAGCAGTACTTC. This codes for CASSLAGLADEQYF. The chain uses TRBV7-6 and TRBJ2-7; 11 bases are a match to TRBD2. The length of the CDR3 is 14 residues. Trimming removed 0 bases from V and 5 bases from J; junction bases left unmatched: 0. Germline-derived CDR1 and CDR2 are SGHVS and FNYEAQ.

The chain uses TRBV4-2 and TRBJ2-5; 7 bases align to TRBD1. Germline trimming cut 0 bases from V and 5 bases from J; bases unmatched to any gene: 6. The CDR3 spans 15 residues. CDR1 is LGHNA, CDR2 YNFKEQ, per germline. CDR3: CASSQDTGQLETQYF. The CDR3 nucleotides read TGTGCCAGCAGCCAAGATACGGGACAGCTGGAGACCCAGTACTTC.

A note on this clonotype: An end of the junction does not agree with germline; a read error may underlie this. V usage is TRBV9 and J usage is TRBJ2-5; 8 bases are a match to TRBD2. Germline V gives CDR1 SGDLS, CDR2 YYNGEE. The CDR3 extends over 14 amino acids. The CDR3 loop reads CDSNDDGGAETQYF. The CDR3 nucleotides read TGTGACAGCAATGATGACGGGGGGGCCGAGACCCAGTACTTC. Variable domain in full (rest from reference TRBV9 and TRBJ2-5): DSGVTQTPKHLITATGQRVTLRCSPRSGDLSVYWYQQSLDQGLQFLIQYYNGEERAKGNILERFSAQQFPDLHSELNLSSLELGDSALYFCDSNDDGGAETQYFGPGTRLLVL.

This clonotype occurred many times. The gene calls are TRBV5-4 and TRBJ1-6; possibly TRBD1 for D (5 bases). This CDR3 contains 16 residues. CDR1 is SGHNT and CDR2 is YYREEE in the germline V gene (reference sequence). Trimming cost V 4 bases and J 6 bases, with 17 bases left between them. CDR3 DNA: TGTGCCAGCAGCCTCGACCGGGCGGGGCTTAATTCACCCCTCCACTTT. Protein sequence: CASSLDRAGLNSPLHF.

V and J are TRBV28 and TRBJ2-7; D remains ambiguous. CDR1 is MDHEN and CDR2 is SYDVKM in the germline V gene. Trimming removed 10 bases at V and 4 bases at J, with 14 bases between. The CDR3 totals 12 residues. The DNA for the CDR3 is TGTGCCATCCGTACCTCTCTATACGAGCAGTACTTC. Its protein product is CAIRTSLYEQYF.

V and J are TRBV29-1 and TRBJ1-1; no definite D call. The germline CDR1 and CDR2 sequences are SQVTM and ANQGSEA. V dropped 7 bases and J dropped 1 base, with 4 bases sitting between them. The CDR3 loop spans 10 amino acids. The DNA of the CDR3 is TGCAGCGGCGGGAACACTGAAGCTTTCTTT. This sequence encodes CSGGNTEAFF.

The CDR3 loop is CATSVWLTTDTQYF. The CDR3 nucleotides are TGTGCCACCAGTGTATGGCTGACCACAGATACGCAGTATTTT. The rearrangement uses TRBV24-1 and TRBJ2-3; no reliable D call. This CDR3 contains 14 residues. Germline V gene sequence: CDR1 KGHDR, CDR2 SFDVKD. Trimming removed 5 bases at V and 2 bases at J, with 10 bases between.

This clonotype was seen ten or more times. Here the CDR3 reads CVAASTDSTDTQYF. For the CDR3, the DNA is TGTGTCGCTGCATCGACTGATTCCACAGATACGCAGTATTTT. This chain joins TRBV28 and TRBJ2-3, with D uncertain. CDR1 MDHEN and CDR2 SYDVKM come from the germline V gene. There are 14 residues in the CDR3.

This clonotype appeared many times. The CDR3 DNA reads TGTGCCAGCAGCTCCCCAGCCTCGAACATTCAGTACTTC. It codes for CASSSPASNIQYF. The chain links TRBV7-9 to TRBJ2-4; no clear D gene. Per the germline V gene, CDR1 is SEHNR and CDR2 is FQNEAQ (reference sequence). V lost 4 bases to trimming and J lost 7 bases, with 11 bases between them. The CDR3 contains 13 residues.

This clonotype appeared many times. The chain couples TRBV7-2 to TRBJ2-5, with 11 bases matching TRBD1. With V trimmed by 5 bases and J by 5 bases, 10 bases remained unmatched. The CDR3 is 16 amino acids. CDR1 SGHTA and CDR2 FQGNSA come from the germline V gene. The CDR3 region is CASSPRAGQGGETQYF. The CDR3 nucleotides are TGTGCCAGCAGCCCCCGGGCGGGACAGGGGGGGGAGACCCAGTACTTC.

This chain joins TRBV12-3 or TRBV12-4 and TRBJ1-1; perhaps TRBD1 as D (5 bases). This CDR3 has 14 amino acids. Trimming removed 3 bases at V and 2 bases at J, with 10 bases between. The CDR3 DNA reads as TGTGCCAGCAGTTTTTCAGGGTTCAACACTGAAGCTTTCTTT. It is translated as CASSFSGFNTEAFF.

This clonotype was picked up many times. The chain is built from TRBV7-9 and TRBJ1-1, with D uncertain. This CDR3 spans 13 amino acids. V was trimmed by 6 bases and J by 3 bases, leaving 11 bases between them. The germline V gene encodes CDR1 SEHNR and CDR2 FQNEAQ (reference sequence). CDR3 amino acids: CASREGWDTEAFF. The DNA of the CDR3 is TGTGCCAGCAGAGAAGGCTGGGACACTGAAGCTTTCTTT. The full variable domain, with the rest looked up from reference TRBV7-9 and TRBJ1-1, is DTGVSQNPRHKITKRGQNVTFRCDPISEHNRLYWYRQTLGQGPEFLTYFQNEAQLEKSRLLSDRFSAERPKGSFSTLEIQRTEQGDSAMYLCASREGWDTEAFFGQGTRLTVV.

The sample holds many counts of this clonotype. The chain links TRBV12-5 to TRBJ1-2; no firm D call. V shed 1 base and J shed 2 bases, with 14 bases lying between them. This CDR3 has 16 residues. Germline loops: CDR1 LGHNT, CDR2 FRNRAP. CDR3 DNA: TGTGCTAGTGGTTTGGAACCGCTTCCCCGGAACTATGGCTACACCTTC. It yields the protein CASGLEPLPRNYGYTF.

The chain carries TRBV2 and TRBJ2-1, with a possible D match to TRBD2 (5 bases). The germline V gene has CDR1 SNHLY and CDR2 FYNNEI. V was cut by 0 bases and J by 9 bases, with 9 bases left in between. The CDR3 is 13 amino acids. The CDR3 region has the DNA TGTGCCAGCAGTGAAGCCCCGAGCGGTGAGCAGTTCTTC. It codes for CASSEAPSGEQFF.

The genes are TRBV30 and TRBJ1-2, with D tentatively TRBD1 (5 bases). The germline V gene encodes CDR1 GTSNPN and CDR2 SVGIG (reference sequence). CDR3 length: 12 residues. V was shortened by 1 base and J by 6 bases, with 9 bases between the two germline ends. The CDR3 is CAWSDRGDGYTF. CDR3 sequence (DNA): TGTGCCTGGAGTGACAGAGGGGATGGCTACACCTTC.